This passage covers 8 T cell receptor beta chains from one sample sequenced in a study of T-cell reconstitution after alpha-beta-depleted transplantation in children. TCRbeta library preparation incorporated unique molecular identifiers. One entry per CDR3 protein, called by TCRdb with MiXCR from the PCR reads. The repertoire holds 300,000 or so distinct CDR3 sequences, with around 25% as singletons. Sequenced material: PBMCs, mostly from graft donor cells, taken 180 days after TCRalphabeta/CD19-depleted stem cell transplant. The receptors shown here come from a male patient between 10 and 17 years old who had a stem cell transplant for acute lymphoblastic leukemia, so the T cells may come from the graft donor.

This clonotype has more than one count but fewer than ten. V usage is TRBV12-3 or TRBV12-4 and J usage is TRBJ1-2; D may be TRBD1 (5 bases). Deletions cut 7 bases from V and 2 bases from J, with 23 bases between. The CDR3 loop spans 17 amino acids. The CDR3 DNA reads TGTGCCAGCACCGATAATAGGGGTTTTCAGATAAACTATGGCTACACCTTC. Amino acid sequence: CASTDNRGFQINYGYTF.

This clonotype appeared many times. The chain employs TRBV10-3 and TRBJ2-7; 8 bases align to TRBD2. Losses at the gene ends were 3 bases for V and 5 bases for J; bases not matched to a gene: 12. Germline V gene sequence: CDR1 ENHRY, CDR2 SYGVKD. This CDR3 region has 16 residues. The CDR3 region has the DNA TGTGCCATCAGTGAAGGAAGCGGGAGCCGGTTGAACGAGCAGTACTTC. Its translation is CAISEGSGSRLNEQYF.

The gene calls are TRBV5-1 and TRBJ2-7; 9 bases map to TRBD1. Unmatched junction bases numbered 6, after V lost 5 bases and J lost 3 bases. Germline V gene lookup returns CDR1 SGHRS and CDR2 YFSETQ. The CDR3 covers 14 residues. Here the CDR3 reads CASRKPGQGYEQYF. The CDR3 DNA is TGCGCCAGCAGGAAACCGGGACAGGGCTACGAGCAGTACTTC.

The chain is built from TRBV28 and TRBJ2-6, with D possibly being TRBD1 (5 bases). This CDR3 spans 17 amino acids. Trimming took off 0 bases at V and 2 bases at J, with 11 bases between the two ends. The germline gives CDR1 MDHEN, CDR2 SYDVKM. Here the CDR3 DNA reads TGTGCCAGCAGTTTATGGCAGGGATCAACTGGGGCCAACGTCCTGACTTTC. Translation gives CASSLWQGSTGANVLTF.

This clonotype showed up just a few times. The rearrangement uses TRBV5-1 and TRBJ2-1; 8 nucleotides agree with TRBD1. The CDR3 sequence is 14 residues long. Germline trimming cut 4 bases from V and 5 bases from J; bases unmatched to any gene: 5. Germline values: CDR1 SGHRS, CDR2 YFSETQ. The CDR3 coding sequence is TGCGCCAGCAGCACCCGGACAGGGAACAATGAGCAGTTCTTC. Its protein is CASSTRTGNNEQFF.

V usage is TRBV21-1 and J usage is TRBJ2-5; the D call of TRBD1 is as the table states it, not checked on the DNA. TRBV21-1 corresponds to a pseudogene. The CDR3 is 17 amino acids. The chain's CDR3 is CASSKDLFGGEGETQYF. The CDR3 nucleotides are TGTGCCAGCAGCAAAGATTTGTTCGGGGGAGAAGGGGAGACCCAGTACTTC.

The rearrangement links TRBV5-1 to TRBJ2-7; D is tentatively TRBD1 or TRBD2 (5 bases each). The germline V gene has CDR1 SGHRS and CDR2 YFSETQ. The CDR3 is 15 amino acids. Trimming took off 2 bases at V and 3 bases at J, with 15 bases between the two ends. The CDR3 nucleotides read TGCGCCAGCAGCTTCGATCCAGGGAGCCGCTACGAGCAGTACTTC. This encodes CASSFDPGSRYEQYF.

As concerns this clonotype: An end of the junction does not agree with germline; a read error may underlie this. V is TRBV12-3 or TRBV12-4 and J is TRBJ2-7; 9 bases fit TRBD2. CDR3 length equals 18 residues. CDR3 protein: CAISLTRRVAGVLYEQYF. CDR3 in DNA: TGTGCCATCAGTTTAACCAGGAGGGTAGCGGGAGTCCTCTACGAGCAGTACTTC.